These 18 T cell receptor beta chains came from one sample sequenced in a study of molecular identifiers for immune sequencing clone quantification. From the PCR reads, TCRdb called clonotypes with MiXCR, one entry per CDR3 protein. The table has more than 450,000 distinct CDR3 sequences, roughly 23% seen once. Source material: naive CD8+ T cells from blood, with Jurkat cell RNA spiked in. Subset in this sample: FACS-sorted CD8+CD4-CCR7+CD45RA+ naive T cells. The receptors originated from a human donor in good health. Some libraries in this study had Jurkat cell RNA spiked in.

Ten or more counts support this clonotype. The rearrangement links TRBV7-9 to TRBJ1-5; D call uncertain. V gave up 1 base and J gave up 9 bases, with 13 bases separating them. The CDR3 covers 14 residues. CDR1 and CDR2 from the germline V gene are SEHNR and FQNEAQ (reference sequence). CDR3: CASSLGKEPLPQHF. The CDR3 DNA is TGTGCCAGCAGCTTAGGAAAGGAGCCTTTGCCCCAGCATTTT.

This clonotype turned up a few times. The chain recombines TRBV27 with TRBJ2-7; TRBD1 agrees at 8 bases. The germline V gene has CDR1 MNHEY and CDR2 SMNVEV (reference sequence). V lost 5 bases, J lost 7 bases, and 13 bases stayed unmatched. The CDR3 has 15 residues. The CDR3 nucleotides read TGTGCCAGCAGTCCCCCGGACAGGGAGTTCGGTGAGCAGTACTTC. This sequence encodes CASSPPDREFGEQYF.

This clonotype appeared many times. The chain carries TRBV5-8 and TRBJ2-7; D gene uncertain. Germline V lookup: CDR1 SGHTS, CDR2 YDEGEE. V was pared by 0 bases and J by 0 bases, with 7 bases between. The length of the CDR3 is 14 residues. The CDR3, as DNA: TGTGCCAGCAGCTTGGCCCCAATCTCCTACGAGCAGTACTTC. Its translation is CASSLAPISYEQYF.

V is TRBV11-1 and J is TRBJ1-6; tentatively, D is TRBD1 (6 bases). The CDR3 has 13 residues. Germline CDR1 is SGHAT and CDR2 is FQDESV (reference sequence). Trimming took 6 bases from V and 4 from J, leaving 7 bases between them. The CDR3 sequence: CASRGTYNSPLHF. DNA of the CDR3: TGTGCCAGCAGAGGGACATATAATTCACCCCTCCACTTT.

The genes are TRBV11-2 and TRBJ2-3; TRBD2 agrees at 8 bases. This CDR3 spans 17 amino acids. V lost 2 bases to trimming and J lost 4 bases; unmatched junction nucleotides: 11. Germline CDR1 reads SGHAT; CDR2 reads FQNNGV. The CDR3 protein is CASSLTGLVGLPDTQYF. The DNA for the CDR3 is TGTGCCAGCAGCTTAACGGGACTAGTGGGACTACCAGATACGCAGTATTTT. Combining the CDR3 with reference TRBV11-2 and TRBJ2-3 gives the whole variable domain EAGVAQSPRYKIIEKRQSVAFWCNPISGHATLYWYQQILGQGPKLLIQFQNNGVVDDSQLPKDRFSAERLKGVDSTLKIQPAKLEDSAVYLCASSLTGLVGLPDTQYFGPGTRLTVL.

This clonotype was recorded a few times. The CDR3 DNA follows: TGTGCCAGTACAGGGATTCCTACTGGAAACACCATATATTTT. Translated: CASTGIPTGNTIYF. This chain links TRBV7-9 with TRBJ1-3; a possible D gene is TRBD1 (6 bases). Germline-derived CDR1 and CDR2 are SEHNR and FQNEAQ (reference sequence). Trimming cost V 9 bases and J 2 bases, with 14 bases left between them. CDR3 size: 14 residues.

The chain carries TRBV28 and TRBJ2-5, with 9 nucleotides matching TRBD1. The CDR3 has 16 residues. Losses at the gene ends were 6 bases for V and 5 bases for J; bases not matched to a gene: 13. Germline loops: CDR1 MDHEN, CDR2 SYDVKM. This CDR3 is CASSSTPGQGRETQYF. The CDR3 DNA reads TGTGCCAGCAGCTCAACCCCGGGACAGGGACGGGAGACCCAGTACTTC.

In its sample, this clonotype was seen many times. This chain joins TRBV7-9 and TRBJ2-7; D may be TRBD1 (6 bases). The V end was cut by 0 bases, the J end by 5 bases, with 8 bases between. Germline V gene data show CDR1 as SEHNR and CDR2 as FQNEAQ (reference sequence). The CDR3 loop spans 13 amino acids. The CDR3 DNA sequence: TGTGCCAGCAGCTTAGCTGGGGACAACGAGCAGTACTTC. Its protein product is CASSLAGDNEQYF.

In the case of this clonotype: Since no conserved phenylalanine or tryptophan closes the CDR3, a read error is the likely cause. V usage is TRBV7-8 and J usage is TRBJ1-2; a weak D match, TRBD1 (5 bases). Trimming stripped 6 bases from V and 3 bases from J, with 17 bases between. The length of the CDR3 is 15 residues. From germline, CDR1 is SGHVS and CDR2 FQNEAQ. The CDR3 sequence: CASSKGEIDDYGYTL. CDR3 DNA: TGTGCCAGCAGTAAAGGGGAAATTGATGACTATGGCTACACCCTC.

This chain uses TRBV7-2 with TRBJ2-7, with D perhaps matching TRBD1 (5 bases). The CDR3 consists of 13 residues. V was cut by 3 bases and J by 7 bases, with 13 bases left in between. The germline V gene has CDR1 SGHTA and CDR2 FQGNSA. The CDR3 bases are TGTGCCAGCAGCTTCCAGGGCAAGGGTGAGCAGTACTTC. It specifies CASSFQGKGEQYF. Full variable domain (remainder filled in from reference TRBV7-2 and TRBJ2-7): GAGVSQSPSNKVTEKGKDVELRCDPISGHTALYWYRQSLGQGLEFLIYFQGNSAPDKSGLPSDRFSAERTGGSVSTLTIQRTQQEDSAVYLCASSFQGKGEQYFGPGTRLTVT.

V usage is TRBV6-2 or TRBV6-3 and J usage is TRBJ1-5, with 9 bases matching TRBD1. This CDR3 region has 16 residues. The germline V gene encodes CDR1 MNHEY and CDR2 SVGEGT. Trimming removed 0 bases from V and 7 bases from J; junction bases left unmatched: 7. CDR3 DNA sequence: TGTGCCAGCAGTTACTCGATAGGACAGGGGCTGCAGCCCCAGCATTTT. Encoded protein: CASSYSIGQGLQPQHF.

The CDR3 loop is CASSQDLAAGDSPLHF. CDR3 in DNA: TGTGCCAGCAGCCAAGATTTGGCAGCCGGGGATTCACCCCTCCACTTT. The rearrangement uses TRBV4-2 and TRBJ1-6; D remains ambiguous. CDR3 length equals 16 residues. The V gene's germline CDR1 is LGHNA and CDR2 YNFKEQ. V gave up 0 bases and J gave up 8 bases, with 14 bases separating them.

This clonotype was recorded at least ten times. V gene TRBV7-9 combines with J gene TRBJ2-5, with 8 bases that match TRBD1. Germline V lookup: CDR1 SEHNR, CDR2 FQNEAQ (reference sequence). The V segment lost 4 bases and the J segment 5 bases; nucleotides outside the gene matches: 9. CDR3 size: 15 residues. CDR3 sequence (DNA): TGTGCCAGCAGCTCACGGACAGGGCCCTCGGAGACCCAGTACTTC. It encodes CASSSRTGPSETQYF.

This clonotype was seen ten or more times. This chain connects TRBV7-2 to TRBJ1-1; 7 nucleotides line up with TRBD1. V was pared by 1 base and J by 1 base, with 6 bases of the junction left unmatched. The CDR3 has 16 amino acids. Germline assignment: CDR1 SGHTA and CDR2 FQGNSA. The CDR3 here is CASSLGQGWRNTEAFF. CDR3 bases: TGTGCCAGCAGCTTAGGACAGGGCTGGAGGAACACTGAAGCTTTCTTT.

There are a few counts of this clonotype. The gene calls are TRBV12-3 or TRBV12-4 and TRBJ1-2, with D possibly matching TRBD1 (5 bases). Trimming cost V 4 bases and J 2 bases, with 17 bases left between them. This CDR3 is built from 16 residues. The chain's CDR3 is CASSSGTYLPNYGYTF. The CDR3 DNA is TGTGCCAGCAGTTCCGGGACTTATCTACCAAACTATGGCTACACCTTC.

V is TRBV6-5 and J is TRBJ2-7; D may be TRBD1 (5 bases). V was cut by 6 bases and J by 3 bases, with 9 bases left in between. Germline V lookup: CDR1 MNHEY, CDR2 SVGAGI. The CDR3 consists of 12 residues. In DNA form, the CDR3 reads TGTGCCAGCAGCGGCAGGGTCTACGAGCAGTACTTC. Its translation is CASSGRVYEQYF.

On this clonotype itself: A read error may explain this, as a much larger clone is one base away. This chain uses TRBV20-1 with TRBJ2-7; 8 bases fit TRBD2. With 0 bases clipped from V and 6 bases from J, the junction kept 13 bases outside the gene matches. CDR1 and CDR2 from the germline V gene are DFQATT and SNEGSKA (reference sequence). The CDR3 sequence is 16 residues long. The CDR3 here is CSARDIRGSGVFEQYF. As DNA, the CDR3 is TGCAGTGCTAGAGACATCCGGGGTAGCGGGGTATTCGAGCAGTACTTC.

This clonotype was detected many times. V usage is TRBV12-3 or TRBV12-4 and J usage is TRBJ2-3; possibly TRBD1 for D (6 bases). CDR3 length equals 13 residues. Trimming took off 10 bases at V and 6 bases at J, with 17 bases between the two ends. CDR3 bases: TGTGCCACCCGGGACACCCTTCGGGATACGCAGTATTTT. Translation gives CATRDTLRDTQYF.